This T cell receptor beta chain originates from a study of blood T cells in healthy people across ages. This clonotype was counted only a few times. A J-beta primer mix and a sample-barcoded 5' primer were used in a second PCR of about 6 to 12 cycles. Using its own MiXCR run on the 5' RACE reads, TCRdb lists one record per CDR3 protein. The sample yields around 1,800,000 distinct CDR3 sequences, about two fifths seen once. The germline CDR1 and CDR2 sequences are SNHLY and FYNNEI. CDR3 length: 14 residues. Between the trimmed V and J ends, which lost 6 bases and 5 bases, there was a span of 16 bases. This sequence was found in a human donor in good health. The chain links TRBV2 to TRBJ1-2, with unresolved D. Sequencing was carried out using blood. CDR3 amino acids: CASRSLGGSYGYTF. In DNA form, the CDR3 reads TGTGCCAGCAGAAGCCTCGGTGGGTCATATGGCTACACCTTC.